A single sample gave rise to the 15 T cell receptor beta chains below, sequenced in a study of early T cells in non-severe SARS-CoV-2 infection. TCRdb re-called the 5' RACE reads with MiXCR, one entry per CDR3 protein. The sample contains tens of thousands of distinct CDR3 sequences, 13% of which appear only once. This sample comprised whole blood, obtained at baseline. Source of these receptors: an adult who was a healthcare worker with PCR-confirmed SARS-CoV-2 infection or an uninfected control (not recorded which).

The rearrangement joins TRBV6-4 to TRBJ2-2; D gene uncertain. Germline CDR1 is MRHNA and CDR2 is SNTAGT. V was pared by 3 bases and J by 4 bases, with 3 bases between. This CDR3 spans 12 amino acids. The CDR3: CASSEGTGELFF. The CDR3 nucleotides read TGTGCCAGCAGTGAGGGCACCGGGGAGCTGTTTTTT.

The rearrangement joins TRBV9 to TRBJ2-4; perhaps TRBD1 as D (6 bases). With 3 bases removed from V and 7 bases from J, the gap between germline ends came to 8 bases. This CDR3 comprises 12 residues. Looked up from germline, CDR1 is SGDLS and CDR2 is YYNGEE. CDR3 in DNA: TGTGCCAGCAGCGCGCAGGGGAACATTCAGTACTTC. Translated: CASSAQGNIQYF. The complete variable domain, with remaining parts taken from reference TRBV9 and TRBJ2-4, reads DSGVTQTPKHLITATGQRVTLRCSPRSGDLSVYWYQQSLDQGLQFLIQYYNGEERAKGNILERFSAQQFPDLHSELNLSSLELGDSALYFCASSAQGNIQYFGAGTRLSVL.

This clonotype was detected only a few times. The V gene is TRBV6-2 or TRBV6-3, the J gene TRBJ2-1; D possibly uses TRBD1 or TRBD2 (5 bases each). This CDR3 spans 16 amino acids. V was cut by 7 bases and J by 1 base, with 17 bases left in between. Germline V gene data show CDR1 as MNHEY and CDR2 as SVGEGT. As DNA, the CDR3 is TGTGCCAGCACTGGGGATGGGAGACAGTCCTACAATGAGCAGTTCTTC. Translating gives CASTGDGRQSYNEQFF.

This clonotype was seen more than once but under ten times. V and J are TRBV19 and TRBJ1-5; possibly TRBD1 for D (6 bases). The V and J ends lost 6 bases and 6 bases respectively, with 12 bases between them. This CDR3 is 13 amino acids long. The germline CDR1 and CDR2 sequences are LNHDA and SQIVND (reference sequence). The CDR3 loop is CASSIQGFQPQHF. CDR3 nucleotide sequence: TGTGCCAGTAGCATCCAGGGGTTTCAGCCCCAGCATTTT.

The sample holds one count of this clonotype. This chain joins TRBV7-8 and TRBJ2-7, with a tentative D call TRBD1 (6 bases). The CDR3 length is 14 residues. The V gene lost 1 base and the J gene lost 3 bases, with 10 bases spanning the gap. Germline CDR1 SGHVS, CDR2 FQNEAQ. In nucleotides, the CDR3 is TGTGCCAGCAGCTTAGTACAGGGAATCTACGAGCAGTACTTC. Its protein product is CASSLVQGIYEQYF.

This clonotype was counted many times. CDR3 protein: CATSSGQGNTEAFF. DNA of the CDR3: TGTGCCACCAGCTCCGGACAGGGTAACACTGAAGCTTTCTTT. This chain uses TRBV24-1 with TRBJ1-1, with 8 bases lining up with TRBD1. CDR1 and CDR2 from the germline V gene are KGHDR and SFDVKD. After removal of 7 bases from V and 2 bases from J, the junction contained 5 bases not matched to a gene. There are 14 residues in the CDR3.

Here the CDR3 reads CASSRSGGPQETQYF. As DNA, the CDR3 is TGTGCCAGCAGCCGGAGCGGGGGGCCCCAAGAGACCCAGTACTTC. The chain recombines TRBV7-3 with TRBJ2-5; 9 nucleotides line up with TRBD2. This CDR3 has 15 residues. The ends lost 5 bases at V and 1 base at J; junction bases unmatched: 5. CDR1 SGHTA and CDR2 FQGTGA come from the germline V gene.

This chain connects TRBV24-1 to TRBJ1-2; D possibly corresponds to TRBD1 (6 bases). The CDR3 is 12 residues long. The ends were cut back, 4 bases at V and 11 bases at J, with 13 bases in the middle. Germline CDR1 KGHDR, CDR2 SFDVKD. CDR3: CATSEEDRGYTF. The DNA of the CDR3 is TGTGCCACCAGTGAGGAGGACAGAGGGTACACCTTC.

This clonotype has more than one count but fewer than ten. The V call is TRBV7-2, the J call TRBJ2-6; a possible D gene is TRBD1 (5 bases). V dropped 4 bases and J dropped 2 bases, with 12 bases sitting between them. Germline V gene data show CDR1 as SGHTA and CDR2 as FQGNSA. The CDR3 covers 16 residues. CDR3 sequence reads: CASSSLTVAGANVLTF. Written as DNA, the CDR3 is TGTGCCAGCAGCTCTCTGACAGTGGCTGGGGCCAACGTCCTGACTTTC.

This clonotype was recorded at least ten times. The V call is TRBV6-6, the J call TRBJ2-5, with no clear D. From germline, CDR1 is MNHNY and CDR2 SVGAGI (reference sequence). The V gene lost 2 bases and the J gene lost 3 bases, with 7 bases spanning the gap. The CDR3 totals 13 residues. DNA of the CDR3: TGTGCCAGCAGTTACCCCCCCAAAGAGACCCAGTACTTC. This codes for CASSYPPKETQYF.

This chain links TRBV6-1 with TRBJ2-1, with D possibly called TRBD1 or TRBD2 (5 bases each). The CDR3 length is 15 residues. V shed 4 bases and J shed 10 bases, with 20 bases lying between them. Germline values: CDR1 MNHNS, CDR2 SASEGT. CDR3 sequence reads: CASSGIEGSGKEQFF. In DNA form, the CDR3 reads TGTGCCAGCAGTGGGATCGAGGGGAGCGGTAAAGAGCAGTTCTTC.

Note on this clonotype: A much larger clone lies a single base off, so this may be a read error. Written as DNA, the CDR3 is TGTGCCAGCAGTTACTCGGTTTTAGGCCCATACTCCTACGAGCAGTACTTC. Amino acid sequence: CASSYSVLGPYSYEQYF. This chain uses TRBV6-2 or TRBV6-3 with TRBJ2-7; D gene unclear. Germline CDR1 MNHEY, CDR2 SVGEGT. V shed 0 bases and J shed 0 bases, with 15 bases lying between them. The CDR3 totals 17 residues.

This clonotype appeared a few times. J is TRBJ1-5 and V is TRBV4-3; no clear D gene. The CDR3 contains 15 residues. Trimming removed 0 bases at V and 9 bases at J, with 15 bases between. Germline CDR1 and CDR2: LGHNA and YSLEER. In nucleotides, the CDR3 is TGCGCCAGCAGCCAAGATAGGAGCAGCCGAATGCCCCAGCATTTT. Amino acid sequence: CASSQDRSSRMPQHF.

The J gene is TRBJ2-7, the V gene TRBV5-1, with 9 bases fitting TRBD1. Trimming removed 6 bases from V and 3 bases from J; junction bases left unmatched: 7. The CDR3 loop spans 14 amino acids. The germline V gene has CDR1 SGHRS and CDR2 YFSETQ. CDR3 loop: CASKGLTGGYEQYF. CDR3 coding DNA: TGCGCCAGCAAGGGGTTGACAGGGGGCTACGAGCAGTACTTC.

This clonotype showed up many times. The rearrangement links TRBV11-2 to TRBJ2-6; TRBD1 agrees at 12 bases. V lost 4 bases and J lost 4; bases outside the gene matches: 11. Germline CDR1 reads SGHAT; CDR2 reads FQNNGV. The CDR3 has 19 residues. CDR3 coding DNA: TGTGCCAGCAGCTCCCGTGCGGGACAGGGGGCGCGAGGGGCCAACGTCCTGACTTTC. It specifies CASSSRAGQGARGANVLTF.